This TCR beta chain was identified during a study of response to subunit inactivated influenza vaccine. CDR3 length equals 14 residues. In germline, CDR1 is MGHDK, CDR2 SYGVNS. V lost 5 bases, J lost 5 bases, and 7 bases stayed unmatched. TCRdb reprocessed the RT-PCR reads via MiXCR and lists one record per CDR3 protein. The table lists hundreds of thousands of distinct CDR3 sequences, 25% of them singletons. The V gene is TRBV25-1, the J gene TRBJ2-5; 8 bases match TRBD2. Sequenced material: CD4+ T cells sorted from PBMCs, taken approximately 5 days after vaccination. The sequence derives from a man in his fifties who received an inactivated influenza vaccine. CDR3 nucleotide sequence: TGTGCCAGCAGTCGAGCGGGGGCAATTGAGACCCAGTACTTC. As protein: CASSRAGAIETQYF.